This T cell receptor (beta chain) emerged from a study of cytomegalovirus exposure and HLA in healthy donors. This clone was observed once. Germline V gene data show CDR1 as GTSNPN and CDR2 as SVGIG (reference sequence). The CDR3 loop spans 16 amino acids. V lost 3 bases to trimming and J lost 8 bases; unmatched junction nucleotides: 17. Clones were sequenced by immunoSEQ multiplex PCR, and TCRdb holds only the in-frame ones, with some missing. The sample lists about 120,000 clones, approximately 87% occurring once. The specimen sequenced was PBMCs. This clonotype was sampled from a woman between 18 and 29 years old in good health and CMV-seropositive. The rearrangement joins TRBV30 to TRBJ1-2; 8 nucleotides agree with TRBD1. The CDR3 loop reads CAWRNPGQAALWGYTF. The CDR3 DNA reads TGTGCCTGGAGGAATCCGGGACAGGCCGCACTATGGGGCTACACCTTC.